This paragraph reports one T cell receptor beta chain. This sample was included in a study of blood T cell repertoires in COVID-19. Study-wide context: Researchers got acute and convalescent COVID-19 samples from the United States, Italy and Spain.

Per the germline V gene, CDR1 is MNHEY and CDR2 is SVGEGT. The CDR3 sequence is 16 residues long. Unmatched junction bases numbered 7, after V lost 2 bases and J lost 1 base. Data came from immunoSEQ multiplex PCR; TCRdb stores just in-frame clones and leaves some out. The sample has approximately 350,000 clones, over 75% seen once. The receptor was derived from a man between 18 and 35 years old who had recovered from COVID-19. The J gene is TRBJ1-1, the V gene TRBV6-2 or TRBV6-3; TRBD1 agrees at 7 bases. What was sequenced was PBMCs or T cells enriched from blood (not recorded which). Here the CDR3 reads CASSYPTGQPNTEAFF. The CDR3 DNA sequence: TGTGCCAGCAGTTACCCCACGGGACAGCCGAACACTGAAGCTTTCTTT.